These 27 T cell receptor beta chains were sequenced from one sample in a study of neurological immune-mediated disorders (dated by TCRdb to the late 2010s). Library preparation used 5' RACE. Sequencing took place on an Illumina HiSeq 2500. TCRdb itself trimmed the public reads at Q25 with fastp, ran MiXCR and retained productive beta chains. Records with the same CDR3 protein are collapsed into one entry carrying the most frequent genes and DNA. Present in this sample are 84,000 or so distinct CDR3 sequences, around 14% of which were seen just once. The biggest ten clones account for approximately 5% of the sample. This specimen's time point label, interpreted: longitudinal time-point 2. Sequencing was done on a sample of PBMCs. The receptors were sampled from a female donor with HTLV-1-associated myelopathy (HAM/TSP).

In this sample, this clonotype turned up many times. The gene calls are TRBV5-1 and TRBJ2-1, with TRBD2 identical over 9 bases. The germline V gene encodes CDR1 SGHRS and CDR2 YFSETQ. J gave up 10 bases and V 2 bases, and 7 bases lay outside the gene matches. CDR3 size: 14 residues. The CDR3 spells CASSFITLAGEQFF. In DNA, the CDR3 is TGCGCCAGCAGCTTTATCACCCTAGCGGGGGAGCAGTTCTTC.

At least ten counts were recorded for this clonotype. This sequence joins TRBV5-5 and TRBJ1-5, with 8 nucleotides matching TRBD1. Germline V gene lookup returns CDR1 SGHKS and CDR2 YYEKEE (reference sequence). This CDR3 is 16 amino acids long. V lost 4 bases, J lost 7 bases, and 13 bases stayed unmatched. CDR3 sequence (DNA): TGTGCCAGCAGCGCCTACCGGGACAGGAGTCAGCAGCCCCAGCATTTT. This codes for CASSAYRDRSQQPQHF.

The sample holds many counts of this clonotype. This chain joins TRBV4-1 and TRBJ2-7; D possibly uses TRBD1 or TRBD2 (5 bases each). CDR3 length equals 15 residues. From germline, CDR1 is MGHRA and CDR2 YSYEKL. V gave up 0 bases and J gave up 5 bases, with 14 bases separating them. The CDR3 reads CASSQDGGGWNEQYF. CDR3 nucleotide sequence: TGCGCCAGCAGCCAAGACGGTGGGGGATGGAACGAGCAGTACTTC.

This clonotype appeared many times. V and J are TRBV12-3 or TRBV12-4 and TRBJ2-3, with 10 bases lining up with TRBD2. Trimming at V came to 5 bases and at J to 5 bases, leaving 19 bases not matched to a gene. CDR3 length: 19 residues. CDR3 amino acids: CASSPNRNEAGGTKDTQYF. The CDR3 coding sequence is TGTGCCAGCAGTCCCAACCGAAACGAAGCGGGGGGGACCAAAGATACGCAGTATTTT.

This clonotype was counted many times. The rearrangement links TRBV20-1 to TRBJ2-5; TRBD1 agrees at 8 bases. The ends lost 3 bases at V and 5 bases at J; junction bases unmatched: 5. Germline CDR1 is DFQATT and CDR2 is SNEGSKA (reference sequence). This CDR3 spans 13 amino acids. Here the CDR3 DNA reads TGCAGTGCTAGGGCCAGGGGGCCGGAGACCCAGTACTTC. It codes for CSARARGPETQYF.

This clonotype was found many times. CDR3 loop: CSVERRDRAYNEQFF. CDR3 nucleotide sequence: TGCAGCGTTGAACGCCGGGACAGGGCCTACAATGAGCAGTTCTTC. The genes are TRBV29-1 and TRBJ2-1; 9 positions match TRBD1. Germline V gene sequence: CDR1 SQVTM, CDR2 ANQGSEA. CDR3 size: 15 residues. Losses at the gene ends were 2 bases for V and 2 bases for J; bases not matched to a gene: 4.

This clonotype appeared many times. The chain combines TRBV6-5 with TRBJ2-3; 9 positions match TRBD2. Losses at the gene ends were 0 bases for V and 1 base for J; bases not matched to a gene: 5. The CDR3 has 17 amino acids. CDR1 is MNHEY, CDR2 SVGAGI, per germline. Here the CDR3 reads CASSYSMGGGGTDTQYF. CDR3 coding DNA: TGTGCCAGCAGTTACTCGATGGGCGGGGGGGGCACAGATACGCAGTATTTT.

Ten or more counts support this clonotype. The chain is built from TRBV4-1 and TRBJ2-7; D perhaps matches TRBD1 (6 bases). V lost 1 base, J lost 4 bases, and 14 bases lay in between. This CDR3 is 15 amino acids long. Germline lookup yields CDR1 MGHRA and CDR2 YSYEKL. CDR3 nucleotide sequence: TGCGCCAGCAGCCAAGGGCAGGGGAATATTTACGAGCAGTACTTC. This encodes CASSQGQGNIYEQYF.

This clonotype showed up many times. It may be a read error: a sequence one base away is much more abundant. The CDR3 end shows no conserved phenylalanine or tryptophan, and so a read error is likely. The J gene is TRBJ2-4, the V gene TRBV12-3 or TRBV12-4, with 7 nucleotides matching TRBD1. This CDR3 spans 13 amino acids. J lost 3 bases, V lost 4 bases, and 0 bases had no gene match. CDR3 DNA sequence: TGTGCCAGCAGTTACAGGGGCAAAAACATTCAGTACATC. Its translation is CASSYRGKNIQYI.

The CDR3 protein is CASSLEGTGGGEQYF. The DNA for the CDR3 is TGCGCCAGCAGCTTGGAAGGGACAGGGGGAGGCGAGCAGTACTTC. The chain has TRBV5-1 and TRBJ2-7, with 11 bases aligning to TRBD1. Germline V gene sequence: CDR1 SGHRS, CDR2 YFSETQ. V lost 0 bases and J lost 6; bases outside the gene matches: 5. The CDR3 contains 15 residues.

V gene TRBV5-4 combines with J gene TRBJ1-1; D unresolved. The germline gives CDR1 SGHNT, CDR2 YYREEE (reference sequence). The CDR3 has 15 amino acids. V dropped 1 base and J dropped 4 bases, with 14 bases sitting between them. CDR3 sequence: CASSLSARPGTEAFF. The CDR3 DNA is TGTGCCAGCAGCTTGAGTGCGAGGCCGGGCACTGAAGCTTTCTTT.

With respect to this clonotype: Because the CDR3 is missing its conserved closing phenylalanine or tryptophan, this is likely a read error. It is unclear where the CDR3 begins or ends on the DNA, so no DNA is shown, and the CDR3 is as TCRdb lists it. Here the CDR3 reads CASSFTGTCSTEALL. This chain joins TRBV7-2 and TRBJ1-1; the listed D gene, TRBD1, was not tested against the DNA. The CDR3 has 15 residues if both end residues are counted. The V gene's germline CDR1 is SGHTA and CDR2 FQGNSA.

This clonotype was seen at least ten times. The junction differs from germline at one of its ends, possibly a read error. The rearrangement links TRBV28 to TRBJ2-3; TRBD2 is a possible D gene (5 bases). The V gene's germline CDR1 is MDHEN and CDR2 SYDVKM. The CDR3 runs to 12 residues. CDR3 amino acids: CASSLNPRVQDF. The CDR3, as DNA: TGTGCCAGCAGTTTAAATCCGAGGGTCCAGGATTTT.

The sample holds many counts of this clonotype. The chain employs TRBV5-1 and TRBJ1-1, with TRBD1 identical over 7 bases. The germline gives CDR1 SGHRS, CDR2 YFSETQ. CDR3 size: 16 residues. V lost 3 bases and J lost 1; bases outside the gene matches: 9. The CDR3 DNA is TGCGCCAGCAGCTCGATACAGGGGCAAGGGAACACTGAAGCTTTCTTT. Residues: CASSSIQGQGNTEAFF.

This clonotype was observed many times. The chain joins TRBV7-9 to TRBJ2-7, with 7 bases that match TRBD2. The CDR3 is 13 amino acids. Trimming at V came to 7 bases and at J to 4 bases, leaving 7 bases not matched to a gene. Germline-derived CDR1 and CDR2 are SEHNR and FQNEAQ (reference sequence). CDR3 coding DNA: TGTGCCAGCAACCGGGAGGATTCTTACGAGCAGTACTTC. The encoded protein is CASNREDSYEQYF. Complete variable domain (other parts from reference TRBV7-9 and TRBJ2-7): DTGVSQNPRHKITKRGQNVTFRCDPISEHNRLYWYRQTLGQGPEFLTYFQNEAQLEKSRLLSDRFSAERPKGSFSTLEIQRTEQGDSAMYLCASNREDSYEQYFGPGTRLTVT.

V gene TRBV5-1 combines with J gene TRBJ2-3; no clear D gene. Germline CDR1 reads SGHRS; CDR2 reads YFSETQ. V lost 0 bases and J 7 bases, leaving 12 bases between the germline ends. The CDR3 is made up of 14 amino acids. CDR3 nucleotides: TGCGCCAGCAGCTTGGGGGGTAACCCATATACGCAGTATTTT. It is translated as CASSLGGNPYTQYF.

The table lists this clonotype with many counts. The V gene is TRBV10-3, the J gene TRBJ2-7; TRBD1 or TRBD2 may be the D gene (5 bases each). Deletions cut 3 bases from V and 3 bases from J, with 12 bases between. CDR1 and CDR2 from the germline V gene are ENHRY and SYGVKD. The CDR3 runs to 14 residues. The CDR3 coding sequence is TGTGCCATCAGTGATTCACGGGGCGTCTACGAGCAGTACTTC. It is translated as CAISDSRGVYEQYF.

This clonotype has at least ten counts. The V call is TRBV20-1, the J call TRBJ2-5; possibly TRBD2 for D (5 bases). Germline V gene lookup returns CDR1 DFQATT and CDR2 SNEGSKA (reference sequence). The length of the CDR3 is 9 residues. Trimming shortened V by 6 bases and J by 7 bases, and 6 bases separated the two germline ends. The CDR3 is CSAGRTQYF. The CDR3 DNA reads TGCAGTGCGGGGAGGACCCAGTACTTC.

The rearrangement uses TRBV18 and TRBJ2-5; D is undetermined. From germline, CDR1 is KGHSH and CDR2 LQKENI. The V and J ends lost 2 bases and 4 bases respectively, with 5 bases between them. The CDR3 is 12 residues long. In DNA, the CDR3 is TGTGCCAGCTCACCATACGGAGAGACCCAGTACTTC. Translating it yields CASSPYGETQYF.

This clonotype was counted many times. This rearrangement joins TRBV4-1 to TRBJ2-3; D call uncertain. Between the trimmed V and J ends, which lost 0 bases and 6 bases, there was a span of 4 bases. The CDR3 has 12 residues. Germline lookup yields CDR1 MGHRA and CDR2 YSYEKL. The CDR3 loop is CASSQERDTQYF. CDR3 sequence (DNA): TGCGCCAGCAGCCAAGAGAGGGATACGCAGTATTTT.

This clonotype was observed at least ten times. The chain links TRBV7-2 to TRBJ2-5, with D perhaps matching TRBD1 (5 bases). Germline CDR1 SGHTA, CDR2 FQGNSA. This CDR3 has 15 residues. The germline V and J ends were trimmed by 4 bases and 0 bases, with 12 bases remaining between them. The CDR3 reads CASSSFDRDQETQYF. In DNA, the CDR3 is TGTGCCAGCAGCTCATTCGACAGAGACCAAGAGACCCAGTACTTC.

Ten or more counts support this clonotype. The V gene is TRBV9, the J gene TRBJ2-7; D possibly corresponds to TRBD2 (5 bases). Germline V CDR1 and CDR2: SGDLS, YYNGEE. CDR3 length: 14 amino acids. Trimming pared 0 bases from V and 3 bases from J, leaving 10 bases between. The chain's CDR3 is CASSVAQGGYEQYF. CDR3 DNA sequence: TGTGCCAGCAGCGTAGCTCAAGGAGGCTACGAGCAGTACTTC.

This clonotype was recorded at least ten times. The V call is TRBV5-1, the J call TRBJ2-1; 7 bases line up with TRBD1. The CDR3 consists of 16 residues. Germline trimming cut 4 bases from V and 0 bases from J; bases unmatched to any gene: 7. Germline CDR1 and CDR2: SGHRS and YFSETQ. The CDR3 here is CASSPEPGGSYNEQFF. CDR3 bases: TGCGCCAGCAGCCCCGAACCAGGGGGCTCCTACAATGAGCAGTTCTTC.

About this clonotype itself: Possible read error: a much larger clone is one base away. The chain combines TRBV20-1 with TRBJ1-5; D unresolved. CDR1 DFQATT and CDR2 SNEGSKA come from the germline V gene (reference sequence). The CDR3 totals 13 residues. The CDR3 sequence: CSATNDYNHPQHF. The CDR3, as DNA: TGCAGTGCCACCAACGATTACAATCATCCCCAGCATTTT.

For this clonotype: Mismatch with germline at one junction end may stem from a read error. CDR3: CSAGRDRGGLFF. The CDR3 nucleotides read TGCAGTGCAGGCCGGGATCGTGGGGGGCTGTTTTTT. The chain carries TRBV20-1 and TRBJ2-2; the D call may be TRBD1 or TRBD2 (5 bases each). The germline CDR1 and CDR2 sequences are DFQATT and SNEGSKA (reference sequence). This CDR3 spans 12 amino acids.

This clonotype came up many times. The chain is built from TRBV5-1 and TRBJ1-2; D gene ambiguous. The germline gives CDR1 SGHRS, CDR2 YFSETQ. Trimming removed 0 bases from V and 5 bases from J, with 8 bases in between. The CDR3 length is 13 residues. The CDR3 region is CASSLGDRYGYTF. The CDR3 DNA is TGCGCCAGCAGCTTGGGGGATCGTTATGGCTACACCTTC.

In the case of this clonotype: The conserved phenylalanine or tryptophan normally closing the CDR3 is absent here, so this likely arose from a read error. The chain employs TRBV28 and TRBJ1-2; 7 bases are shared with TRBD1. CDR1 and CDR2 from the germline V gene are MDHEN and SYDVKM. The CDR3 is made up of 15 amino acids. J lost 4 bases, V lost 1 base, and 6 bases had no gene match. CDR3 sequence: CASSLFGTVFYGYTI. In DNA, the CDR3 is TGTGCCAGCAGTTTATTTGGGACAGTTTTCTATGGCTACACCATC.